This T cell receptor (beta chain) was found in a study of cytomegalovirus exposure and HLA in healthy donors. Study-wide points: Fewer N-insertions than the roughly 670-donor mean were reportedly shown by an Asian-associated ancestry cluster in a later analysis.

Per germline, CDR1 SGHRS and CDR2 YFSETQ. Trimming pared 5 bases from V and 4 bases from J, leaving 12 bases between. The CDR3 runs 13 residues. Of note for this clone: Its antigen is currently unknown.

The primer mix had 60 Vbeta and 13 Jbeta primers. Profiled with immunoSEQ multiplex PCR; TCRdb holds only in-frame clones, not every one. The data hold approximately 150,000 clones, with around 65% observed a single time. The receptor was derived from a woman younger than 45 in good health and CMV-seropositive. The V call is TRBV5-1, the J call TRBJ1-2, with D unresolved. The sample taken for sequencing was PBMCs. CDR3 protein: CASSEGMGYGYTF. The CDR3 DNA sequence: TGCGCCAGCAGTGAGGGTATGGGCTATGGCTACACCTTC.